Shown below are 23 T cell receptor beta chains from a single sample sequenced in a study of T cell changes during pregnancy in multiple sclerosis. Assay used: immunoSEQ multiplex PCR; TCRdb lists only in-frame clones, some missing. The profile shows tens of thousands of clones, 92% of them singletons. The sequenced sample was peripheral blood, obtained in the second trimester of pregnancy. These receptor sequences come from a female donor with multiple sclerosis, enrolled in a pregnancy study.

The CDR3 DNA reads TGTGCCACGGATAGAGGGGCTTTCTTT. Translated, it gives CATDRGAFF. The chain couples TRBV6-5 to TRBJ1-1, with no clear D. The CDR3 runs to 9 residues. The V gene's germline CDR1 is MNHEY and CDR2 SVGAGI. V lost 10 bases to trimming and J lost 11 bases, with 11 bases between them.

The chain has TRBV19 and TRBJ2-3; 10 bases line up with TRBD2. In germline, CDR1 is LNHDA, CDR2 SQIVND (reference sequence). Trimming cost V 3 bases and J 1 base; bases outside gene matches: 1. The CDR3 covers 15 residues. The CDR3 protein is CASSMLAGGTDTQYF. The DNA of the CDR3 is TGTGCCAGTAGTATGCTAGCGGGGGGCACAGATACGCAGTATTTT.

This chain uses TRBV2 with TRBJ1-4, with D hard to call. The CDR3 runs 14 residues. Trimming took off 5 bases at V and 7 bases at J, with 14 bases between the two ends. The V gene's germline CDR1 is SNHLY and CDR2 FYNNEI. CDR3: CASSPRGWGEKLFF. CDR3 nucleotides: TGTGCCAGCAGTCCCCGGGGATGGGGTGAAAAACTGTTTTTT. Filled out from reference TRBV2 and TRBJ1-4, the complete variable domain reads EPEVTQTPSHQVTQMGQEVILRCVPISNHLYFYWYRQILGQKVEFLVSFYNNEISEKSEIFDDQFSVERPDGSNFTLKIRSTKLEDSAMYFCASSPRGWGEKLFFGSGTQLSVL.

The chain has TRBV6-5 and TRBJ1-2; 12 bases line up with TRBD1. Germline V gene lookup returns CDR1 MNHEY and CDR2 SVGAGI. V shed 4 bases, J shed 5 bases, and the junction held 5 bases outside the gene matches. This CDR3 is 15 amino acids long. The CDR3 loop is CASSSGTGGKYGYTF. DNA for the CDR3: TGTGCCAGCAGTTCCGGGACAGGGGGCAAATATGGCTACACCTTC.

The CDR3 coding sequence is TGTGCCAGCAGTTACTCATCAGGTACCCTCAATGAGCAGTTCTTC. Amino acid sequence: CASSYSSGTLNEQFF. This sequence joins TRBV6-5 and TRBJ2-1; no firm D call. The ends were cut back, 0 bases at V and 6 bases at J, with 12 bases in the middle. Germline V gene data show CDR1 as MNHEY and CDR2 as SVGAGI. The CDR3 spans 15 residues.

V gene TRBV19 combines with J gene TRBJ2-7, with 9 bases aligning to TRBD1. Losses at the gene ends were 1 base for V and 3 bases for J; bases not matched to a gene: 4. The CDR3 has 15 amino acids. Germline V lookup: CDR1 LNHDA, CDR2 SQIVND (reference sequence). In nucleotides, the CDR3 is TGTGCCAGTAGTATAGGCCCGGGACAGGGCTACGAGCAGTACTTC. It encodes CASSIGPGQGYEQYF. Together with reference TRBV19 and TRBJ2-7, the CDR3 gives the full variable domain: DGGITQSPKYLFRKEGQNVTLSCEQNLNHDAMYWYRQDPGQGLRLIYYSQIVNDFQKGDIAEGYSVSREKKESFPLTVTSAQKNPTAFYLCASSIGPGQGYEQYFGPGTRLTVT.

The CDR3 loop reads CASSPGSEAFF. DNA for the CDR3: TGTGCCAGCAGCCCCGGGTCTGAAGCTTTCTTT. The genes are TRBV7-9 and TRBJ1-1; no clear D gene. V lost 5 bases and J 6 bases, leaving 7 bases between the germline ends. The CDR3 totals 11 residues. The germline gives CDR1 SEHNR, CDR2 FQNEAQ (reference sequence).

The count of this clone is one. The chain recombines TRBV27 with TRBJ2-3, with TRBD2 as a possible D gene (6 bases). The germline V gene encodes CDR1 MNHEY and CDR2 SMNVEV (reference sequence). Trimming cost V 3 bases and J 5 bases, with 9 bases left between them. The length of the CDR3 is 13 residues. This CDR3 is CASSFAGKDTQYF. The CDR3 region has the DNA TGTGCCAGCAGTTTCGCGGGGAAAGATACGCAGTATTTT.

The gene calls are TRBV15 and TRBJ2-2; possibly TRBD1 for D (6 bases). V gave up 7 bases and J gave up 5 bases, with 17 bases separating them. CDR3 length: 15 residues. Per the germline V gene, CDR1 is LNHNV and CDR2 is YYDKDF (reference sequence). The CDR3 DNA is TGTGCCACCATCAAACAGGGCTCTGGGACCGGGGAGCTGTTTTTT. Translation: CATIKQGSGTGELFF.

The V call is TRBV29-1, the J call TRBJ2-1; TRBD2 aligns across 9 bases. Germline V gene lookup returns CDR1 SQVTM and CDR2 ANQGSEA. J lost 4 bases, V lost 4 bases, and 5 bases had no gene match. The CDR3 has 14 amino acids. CDR3: CSVGVLAGYNEQFF. CDR3 sequence (DNA): TGCAGCGTTGGGGTGCTAGCGGGGTACAATGAGCAGTTCTTC.

The rearrangement uses TRBV19 and TRBJ2-1, with D possibly being TRBD2 (5 bases). Trimming removed 7 bases at V and 7 bases at J, with 23 bases between. Germline loops: CDR1 LNHDA, CDR2 SQIVND (reference sequence). The CDR3 spans 16 residues. CDR3 sequence: CASTYKRGKKENEQFF. The CDR3 DNA reads as TGTGCCAGTACCTATAAACGAGGGAAAAAGGAGAATGAGCAGTTCTTC. The variable domain in full, completed from reference TRBV19 and TRBJ2-1, reads DGGITQSPKYLFRKEGQNVTLSCEQNLNHDAMYWYRQDPGQGLRLIYYSQIVNDFQKGDIAEGYSVSREKKESFPLTVTSAQKNPTAFYLCASTYKRGKKENEQFFGPGTRLTVL.

The V gene is TRBV7-9, the J gene TRBJ2-1; 8 positions match TRBD1. The CDR3 is made up of 15 amino acids. After removal of 1 base from V and 7 bases from J, the junction contained 6 bases not matched to a gene. Germline V lookup: CDR1 SEHNR, CDR2 FQNEAQ (reference sequence). The CDR3 nucleotides are TGTGCCAGCAGCTTAGGGCAGGGGGCAGGGAATGAGCAGTTCTTC. Translating gives CASSLGQGAGNEQFF.

V gene TRBV2 combines with J gene TRBJ1-1; 9 bases agree with TRBD1. Germline V gene lookup returns CDR1 SNHLY and CDR2 FYNNEI. V was clipped by 4 bases and J by 5 bases; unmatched bases: 2. The CDR3 spans 13 residues. The DNA of the CDR3 is TGTGCCAGCAGTGTGACAGGGGGAACTGAAGCTTTCTTT. Its protein product is CASSVTGGTEAFF.

The genes are TRBV9 and TRBJ1-5; D gene ambiguous. V was pared by 0 bases and J by 4 bases, with 11 bases between. The germline CDR1 and CDR2 sequences are SGDLS and YYNGEE. There are 15 residues in the CDR3. CDR3 coding DNA: TGTGCCAGCAGCGTAGCGGCAGGCCAAAATCAGCCCCAGCATTTT. This gives the protein CASSVAAGQNQPQHF.

The chain links TRBV28 to TRBJ2-7; 10 nucleotides line up with TRBD2. The V segment lost 7 bases and the J segment 2 bases; nucleotides outside the gene matches: 5. The V gene's germline CDR1 is MDHEN and CDR2 SYDVKM. This CDR3 region has 14 residues. The CDR3 sequence: CASTIAGGTYEQYF. In nucleotides, the CDR3 is TGTGCCAGCACCATAGCGGGAGGCACCTACGAGCAGTACTTC.

The gene calls are TRBV11-2 and TRBJ2-2; 11 bases are a match to TRBD2. Germline V CDR1 and CDR2: SGHAT, FQNNGV. This CDR3 contains 15 residues. V lost 5 bases to trimming and J lost 5 bases; unmatched junction nucleotides: 4. The chain's CDR3 is CASSLGLAATGELFF. The CDR3 DNA is TGTGCCAGCAGCCTGGGACTAGCGGCTACCGGGGAGCTGTTTTTT. Variable domain in full (rest from reference TRBV11-2 and TRBJ2-2): EAGVAQSPRYKIIEKRQSVAFWCNPISGHATLYWYQQILGQGPKLLIQFQNNGVVDDSQLPKDRFSAERLKGVDSTLKIQPAKLEDSAVYLCASSLGLAATGELFFGEGSRLTVL.

The chain has TRBV6-5 and TRBJ2-5; 9 positions match TRBD2. This CDR3 has 14 residues. V trimming: 2 bases; J trimming: 5 bases; junction bases outside the gene matches: 3. Germline CDR1 is MNHEY and CDR2 is SVGAGI. For the CDR3, the DNA is TGTGCCAGCAGTTACGGGCGGGGGGGCGAGACCCAGTACTTC. It specifies CASSYGRGGETQYF.

The J gene is TRBJ1-1, the V gene TRBV25-1, with 9 bases identical to TRBD1. V shed 4 bases and J 4 bases; nucleotides not matched to a gene: 10. Germline CDR1 reads MGHDK; CDR2 reads SYGVNS. The CDR3 has 16 amino acids. In DNA form, the CDR3 reads TGTGCCAGCAGTGGATGGGACAGGGAGGTGAGCACTGAAGCTTTCTTT. Protein: CASSGWDREVSTEAFF.

The chain employs TRBV19 and TRBJ1-1; TRBD1 is a possible D gene (6 bases). CDR3 length: 14 amino acids. CDR1 is LNHDA and CDR2 is SQIVND in the germline V gene (reference sequence). Trimming took off 5 bases at V and 4 bases at J, with 14 bases between the two ends. The CDR3 loop reads CASSVGQRSTEAFF. The CDR3, as DNA: TGTGCCAGTAGTGTCGGACAGAGGAGCACTGAAGCTTTCTTT.

V is TRBV29-1 and J is TRBJ1-1; D uncertain. Trimming cost V 5 bases and J 5 bases, with 12 bases left between them. Germline V gene data show CDR1 as SQVTM and CDR2 as ANQGSEA. CDR3 size: 12 residues. The CDR3 DNA is TGCAGCGTTACCGATGGCGGGACTGAAGCTTTCTTT. Amino acids: CSVTDGGTEAFF.

The rearrangement uses TRBV30 and TRBJ2-7, with 7 bases aligning to TRBD1. Germline V gene lookup returns CDR1 GTSNPN and CDR2 SVGIG (reference sequence). The CDR3 is 13 amino acids. The junction had 2 bases not matched to a gene; V was cut back by 2 bases and J by 1 base. CDR3 bases: TGTGCCTGGAGTAGGGACAGTTCCTACGAGCAGTACTTC. It codes for CAWSRDSSYEQYF.

J is TRBJ2-1 and V is TRBV11-3; 9 nucleotides match TRBD2. The CDR3 spans 17 residues. The ends lost 5 bases at V and 6 bases at J; junction bases unmatched: 14. Germline-derived CDR1 and CDR2 are SGHNT and YENEEA. This CDR3 is CASSPGWGGRGANEQFF. CDR3 nucleotide sequence: TGTGCCAGCAGCCCGGGATGGGGCGGGAGGGGCGCCAATGAGCAGTTCTTC.

The V call is TRBV5-5, the J call TRBJ1-5; no reliable D call. The V end was cut by 1 base, the J end by 1 base, with 6 bases between. CDR1 SGHKS and CDR2 YYEKEE come from the germline V gene (reference sequence). The CDR3 is 14 residues long. CDR3 coding DNA: TGTGCCAGCAGCTTGCTTGAGAGCAATCAGCCCCAGCATTTT. Translation gives CASSLLESNQPQHF.